This T cell receptor beta chain came from a study of control samples from healthy donors and cancer patients. Looked up from germline, CDR1 is SGHAT and CDR2 is FQNNGV. Trimming pared 1 base from V and 8 bases from J, leaving 15 bases between. The CDR3 loop spans 15 amino acids. Clones were read by immunoSEQ multiplex PCR, and TCRdb kept only the in-frame ones, dropping some. Of roughly 89,000 clones in the sample, 91% were seen once. The clonotype originates from a man aged 50-60 years in good health. The genes are TRBV11-2 and TRBJ1-5, with unresolved D. The sequenced material came from blood. As DNA, the CDR3 is TGTGCCAGCAGCTTAGTCGGCAGCCTTGGTGAGCCCCAGCATTTT. Its protein is CASSLVGSLGEPQHF.